This is a list of T cell receptor beta chains from one sample in a study of metastatic and nonmetastatic thyroid tumors. TCRdb reanalyzed the PCR reads with MiXCR. The table includes thousands of clones, about 16% detected once. Input material: tumor tissue. These receptors originate from a male donor with papillary thyroid cancer or a benign thyroid nodule (not recorded which). Some clones in this sample may be carry-over from other donors' samples. CDR3s include the opening cysteine and the closing phenylalanine or tryptophan. A D gene is named only where the DNA matches it firmly. Not every row has a clone size; where given, it reads once, few, many or a size class.

TRBV11-2	TRBJ2-2	-	TRBD1	CASSPTPGQGATGELFF	TGTGCCAGCAGCCCTACCCCGGGACAGGGGGCTACCGGGGAGCTGTTTTTT
TRBV30	TRBJ1-1	-	-	CAWAPWGGNTEAFF	TGTGCCTGGGCCCCATGGGGGGGCAACACTGAAGCTTTCTTT
TRBV6-1	TRBJ2-7	medium-sized	-	CASRVNTDSSYEQYF	TGTGCCAGCAGGGTAAATACGGACAGCTCCTACGAGCAGTACTTC
TRBV20-1	TRBJ2-5	medium-sized	TRBD1	CSARGQGKETQYF	TGCAGTGCTAGAGGACAGGGGAAAGAGACCCAGTACTTC
TRBV7-2	TRBJ2-2	-	-	CASRTWTGELFF	TGTGCCAGCAGAACCTGGACAGGGGAGCTGTTTTTT
TRBV11-1	TRBJ2-2	-	TRBD2	CASSLDVGLAGGTGELFF	TGTGCCAGCAGCTTAGATGTGGGACTAGCGGGGGGTACCGGGGAGCTGTTTTTT
TRBV6-1	TRBJ2-5	-	-	CASSAQGRQETQYF	TGTGCCAGCAGTGCGCAGGGTCGGCAAGAGACCCAGTACTTC
TRBV15	TRBJ2-7	many	TRBD1	CATSADRGSSYEQYF	TGTGCCACCAGCGCGGACAGGGGGAGCTCCTACGAGCAGTACTTC
TRBV6-4	TRBJ2-3	medium-sized	-	CASKATDTQYF	TGTGCCAGCAAGGCCACAGATACGCAGTATTTT
TRBV7-9	TRBJ1-6	many	-	CASSLAGQLQHSYNSPLHF	TGTGCCAGCAGCTTAGCGGGCCAACTACAACACTCCTATAATTCACCCCTCCACTTT
TRBV6-1	TRBJ2-7	-	TRBD1	CASSKQGISYEQYF	TGTGCCAGCAGTAAACAGGGGATATCCTACGAGCAGTACTTC
TRBV12-3/TRBV12-4	TRBJ2-5	medium-sized	TRBD1	CASSSGTVETQYF	TGTGCCAGCAGTTCCGGGACAGTAGAGACCCAGTACTTC
TRBV11-3	TRBJ2-6	many	-	CASSARSGANVLTF	TGTGCCAGCAGCGCCAGGAGTGGGGCCAACGTCCTGACTTTC
TRBV6-4	TRBJ2-2	many	TRBD2	CASSDPSSGRGGGELFF	TGTGCCAGCAGTGACCCATCTAGCGGGAGAGGTGGCGGGGAGCTGTTTTTT
TRBV6-1	TRBJ2-3	-	-	CASSLQGGLFTDTQYF	TGTGCCAGCAGCCTACAGGGAGGGCTTTTCACAGATACGCAGTATTTT
TRBV5-6	TRBJ2-2	medium-sized	-	CASSLGGTNTGELFF	TGTGCCAGCAGCTTGGGGGGGACGAACACCGGGGAGCTGTTTTTT
TRBV20-1	TRBJ2-7	-	TRBD1	CSARNPPGQGAGELYF	TGCAGTGCTAGAAACCCTCCGGGACAGGGCGCCGGGGAGCTGTACTTC
TRBV20-1	TRBJ2-3	-	TRBD2	CSARPLAGVASTDTQYF	TGCAGTGCTAGACCTCTAGCGGGAGTGGCTAGCACAGATACGCAGTATTTT
TRBV28	TRBJ2-7	large	-	CASSRQGGAYEQYF	TGTGCCAGCAGTCGTCAGGGGGGGGCCTACGAGCAGTACTTC
TRBV11-3	TRBJ2-2	-	TRBD1	CASSSDRGGTGELFF	TGTGCCAGCAGCTCAGACAGGGGTGGCACCGGGGAGCTGTTTTTT
TRBV20-1	TRBJ2-1	-	TRBD2	CSASPSGVTARSEQFF	TGCAGTGCTAGTCCTAGCGGGGTAACCGCCCGTAGTGAGCAGTTCTTC
TRBV6-4	TRBJ2-3	medium-sized	-	CASSEEVSGTDTQYF	TGTGCCAGCAGTGAGGAGGTTTCAGGCACAGATACGCAGTATTTT
TRBV18	TRBJ2-7	many	-	CASSPREAADEQYF	TGTGCCAGCTCACCCCGAGAGGCCGCGGACGAGCAGTACTTC
TRBV3-1	TRBJ1-1	many	-	CASSQAQGNTEAFF	TGTGCCAGCAGCCAAGCGCAGGGTAACACTGAAGCTTTCTTT
TRBV11-2	TRBJ1-5	many	-	CASSLDYSNQPQHF	TGTGCCAGCAGCTTAGATTACAGCAATCAGCCCCAGCATTTT
TRBV6-1	TRBJ2-5	-	TRBD1	CASSERGQEETQYF	TGTGCCAGCAGTGAAAGGGGACAGGAAGAGACCCAGTACTTC
TRBV5-4	TRBJ2-5	few	-	CASSPGVKETQYF	TGTGCCAGCAGCCCGGGAGTTAAGGAGACCCAGTACTTC
TRBV19	TRBJ1-5	few	-	CASSISFNQPQHF	TGTGCCAGTAGTATCAGCTTCAATCAGCCCCAGCATTTT
TRBV14	TRBJ2-5	many	-	CASSRAPLGTQYF	TGTGCCAGCAGCCGAGCCCCCCTAGGGACCCAGTACTTC
TRBV28	TRBJ2-2	medium-sized	-	CASRVQGSTGELFF	TGTGCCAGCAGAGTACAGGGTAGCACCGGGGAGCTGTTTTTT
TRBV11-2	TRBJ1-1	few	-	CASRLERAALNTEAFF	TGTGCCAGCAGATTAGAAAGGGCAGCCCTGAACACTGAGGCTTTCTTT
TRBV5-1	TRBJ2-7	few	-	CASSLADGFEQYF	TGCGCCAGCAGCTTGGCGGACGGATTCGAGCAGTACTTC
TRBV19	TRBJ1-5	-	TRBD1	CASTTGQDGNQPQHF	TGTGCCAGTACCACGGGACAGGACGGCAATCAGCCCCAGCATTTT
TRBV7-3	TRBJ2-3	-	-	CASSLTSGETDTQYF	TGTGCCAGCAGCTTAACGAGTGGCGAAACAGATACGCAGTATTTT
TRBV5-1	TRBJ2-3	-	-	CASSWKDVTDTQYF	TGCGCCAGCAGCTGGAAGGATGTCACAGATACGCAGTATTTT
TRBV20-1	TRBJ2-7	-	TRBD1	CSASTGGAAYEQYF	TGCAGTGCTAGTACAGGGGGCGCCGCCTACGAGCAGTACTTC
TRBV20-1	TRBJ2-2	medium-sized	-	CSASGGVTGELFF	TGCAGTGCTTCCGGGGGAGTCACCGGGGAGCTGTTTTTT
TRBV5-1	TRBJ1-2	many	-	CASSLADYGYTF	TGCGCCAGCAGCTTGGCGGACTATGGCTACACCTTC
TRBV6-1	TRBJ1-5	few	-	CASSETWGPNQPQHF	TGTGCCAGCAGTGAAACGTGGGGGCCTAATCAGCCCCAGCATTTT
TRBV6-2/TRBV6-3	TRBJ2-5	few	-	CARSQVDTLQETQYF	TGTGCCAGGAGCCAGGTGGACACCCTCCAAGAGACCCAGTACTTC
TRBV20-1	TRBJ1-5	-	TRBD1	CSGQGAGVDQPQHF	TGCAGTGGACAGGGGGCAGGGGTGGATCAGCCCCAGCATTTT
TRBV4-2	TRBJ1-2	many	-	CASSQGQGQVGYTF	TGTGCCAGCAGCCAAGGGCAGGGACAAGTTGGCTACACCTTC
TRBV3-1	TRBJ1-2	many	-	CASSKSNGFNYGYTF	TGTGCCAGCAGTAAAAGCAACGGATTTAACTATGGCTACACCTTC
TRBV6-1	TRBJ2-3	medium-sized	TRBD1	CASREIPGQGAVDTQYF	TGTGCCAGCAGGGAGATACCGGGACAGGGGGCCGTAGATACGCAGTATTTT
TRBV6-1	TRBJ1-2	-	TRBD1	CASSPGGKPNTF	TGTGCCAGCAGTCCAGGGGGCAAACCCAACACCTTC
TRBV10-3	TRBJ2-5	medium-sized	-	CAISPGLAEETQYF	TGTGCCATCTCACCGGGACTCGCCGAAGAGACCCAGTACTTC
TRBV2	TRBJ2-1	medium-sized	-	CASSEWREQFF	TGTGCCAGCAGTGAGTGGCGTGAGCAGTTCTTC
TRBV29-1	TRBJ2-1	many	-	CSVEQTVNEQFF	TGCAGCGTGGAGCAGACAGTAAATGAGCAGTTCTTC
TRBV10-3	TRBJ2-2	medium-sized	-	CAISEPGLTGELFF	TGTGCCATCAGTGAGCCAGGGCTGACCGGGGAGCTGTTTTTT
TRBV6-1	TRBJ2-5	few	TRBD1	CASSRTGLGETQYF	TGTGCCAGCAGTCGGACAGGGTTGGGAGAGACCCAGTACTTC
TRBV6-1	TRBJ2-3	few	-	CASSMSDPQDTQYF	TGTGCCAGCAGTATGTCGGACCCCCAGGATACGCAGTATTTT
TRBV6-1	TRBJ2-2	few	-	CASSEAPAVGVTGELFF	TGTGCCAGCAGTGAAGCGCCCGCCGTTGGGGTGACCGGGGAGCTGTTTTTT